The clone carrying this T cell receptor (beta chain) was counted a few times. The antigen is unknown. This record belongs to a study of T-cell memory formation after mild COVID-19. The overall study: TCR clusters were largely donor specific.

Trimming took off 0 bases at V and 5 bases at J, with 16 bases between the two ends. Germline CDR1 DFQATT, CDR2 SNEGSKA (reference sequence). This CDR3 has 16 amino acids. From the 5' RACE reads, TCRdb called clonotypes with MiXCR, one entry per CDR3 protein. Counted here are fewer than 650,000 distinct CDR3 sequences, 17% occurring once; the ten biggest clones make up roughly 7.8%. Study results and caveats: Mainly in CM and EM were contracting CD4+ clones; CD8+ were in EMRA. Certain responding clones were present in pre-infection memory, suggesting participation of cross-reactive memory.

This sequence joins TRBV20-1 and TRBJ2-2; D remains unclear. The material sequenced was PBMCs or a T cell subset sorted from them (not recorded which). This receptor was identified in an adult woman who had mild COVID-19 (a few samples of this study predate the infection). Cell type and time point are not known. The CDR3 nucleotides read TGCAGTGCTAGAGACCTTATTAAGACTGGTACCGGGGAGCTGTTTTTT. It specifies CSARDLIKTGTGELFF.